These 26 T cell receptor beta chains share one sample of origin, sequenced in a study of cytomegalovirus exposure and HLA in healthy donors. Produced via immunoSEQ multiplex PCR; TCRdb's table is partial and in-frame only. Of about 60,000 clones detected, about nine tenths appear once; the ten largest clones hold 1% to 1.2%. The sample comprised PBMCs. The receptor source for this set is a man between 18 and 35 years old in good health and CMV-seronegative.

The chain combines TRBV11-2 with TRBJ1-1; 11 bases are shared with TRBD1. The CDR3 is 18 amino acids. V shed 5 bases, J shed 4 bases, and the junction held 15 bases outside the gene matches. The germline V gene has CDR1 SGHAT and CDR2 FQNNGV. The CDR3 bases are TGTGCCAGCAGCCCCCACTTTTGGGAGGGGACAGGGGGCACTGAAGCTTTCTTT. This sequence encodes CASSPHFWEGTGGTEAFF.

This sequence joins TRBV2 and TRBJ2-2; D is uncertain. There are 15 residues in the CDR3. CDR1 and CDR2 from the germline V gene are SNHLY and FYNNEI. V lost 5 bases, J lost 5 bases, and 15 bases lay in between. The CDR3 DNA follows: TGTGCCAGCAGTCCAACAGTTGCCGGAACCGGGGAGCTGTTTTTT. It specifies CASSPTVAGTGELFF.

The genes are TRBV7-9 and TRBJ1-4; possibly TRBD1 for D (6 bases). V was clipped by 6 bases and J by 4 bases, with 12 bases between them. Looked up from germline, CDR1 is SEHNR and CDR2 is FQNEAQ (reference sequence). CDR3 length: 14 residues. As DNA, the CDR3 is TGTGCCAGCAGGGGGGCACCGAGTAATGAAAAACTGTTTTTT. As protein: CASRGAPSNEKLFF.

The chain links TRBV5-1 to TRBJ1-2, with 7 nucleotides matching TRBD1. The junction had 2 bases not matched to a gene; V was cut back by 3 bases and J by 6 bases. CDR1 and CDR2 (germline): SGHRS, YFSETQ. The CDR3 length is 12 residues. DNA of the CDR3: TGCGCCAGCAGCTCCACAGGGGATGGCTACACCTTC. Its translation is CASSSTGDGYTF.

This clone was seen a single time. The rearrangement uses TRBV4-1 and TRBJ1-1, with D uncertain. This CDR3 comprises 16 residues. The V end was cut by 0 bases, the J end by 0 bases, with 11 bases between. Germline CDR1 MGHRA, CDR2 YSYEKL. CDR3 region: CASSQEPAIMNTEAFF. The CDR3 DNA reads TGCGCCAGCAGCCAAGAACCCGCGATCATGAACACTGAAGCTTTCTTT.

The chain recombines TRBV5-1 with TRBJ2-5; D remains ambiguous. Germline loops: CDR1 SGHRS, CDR2 YFSETQ. V was cut by 2 bases and J by 5 bases, with 10 bases left in between. CDR3 length equals 13 residues. The CDR3 here is CASSFSVTETQYF. CDR3 bases: TGCGCCAGCAGCTTTAGTGTTACGGAGACCCAGTACTTC.

J is TRBJ2-7 and V is TRBV7-2; 9 nucleotides line up with TRBD1. This CDR3 has 17 residues. Germline loops: CDR1 SGHTA, CDR2 FQGNSA. Trimming at V came to 1 base and at J to 1 base, leaving 8 bases not matched to a gene. For the CDR3, the DNA is TGTGCCAGCAGCTTAGGGCTGGGGGGGACAGGGTCCTACGAGCAGTACTTC. Amino acid sequence: CASSLGLGGTGSYEQYF.

The gene calls are TRBV6-5 and TRBJ1-2; 8 bases agree with TRBD1. Germline V gene lookup returns CDR1 MNHEY and CDR2 SVGAGI. The CDR3 extends over 15 amino acids. Losses at the gene ends were 2 bases for V and 2 bases for J; bases not matched to a gene: 4. The CDR3 DNA follows: TGTGCCAGCAGTTACGCCGGGACAGGAAACTATGGCTACACCTTC. It translates to CASSYAGTGNYGYTF.

The genes are TRBV19 and TRBJ1-1; tentative D call: TRBD1 (5 bases). V gave up 6 bases and J gave up 5 bases, with 10 bases separating them. Germline CDR1 is LNHDA and CDR2 is SQIVND (reference sequence). The CDR3 consists of 12 residues. CDR3 nucleotides: TGTGCCAGTAGGCGGCAGGGAACTGAAGCTTTCTTT. Protein: CASRRQGTEAFF.

The gene calls are TRBV9 and TRBJ2-7, with D maybe TRBD1 (5 bases). This CDR3 region has 15 residues. The V end lost 4 bases, the J end lost 3 bases, and 17 bases lay between the germline ends. Germline CDR1 and CDR2: SGDLS and YYNGEE. CDR3 sequence: CASSPQENPLYEQYF. The DNA of the CDR3 is TGTGCCAGCAGCCCACAGGAAAATCCACTCTACGAGCAGTACTTC. Supplemented by reference TRBV9 and TRBJ2-7, the full variable domain reads DSGVTQTPKHLITATGQRVTLRCSPRSGDLSVYWYQQSLDQGLQFLIQYYNGEERAKGNILERFSAQQFPDLHSELNLSSLELGDSALYFCASSPQENPLYEQYFGPGTRLTVT.

The count of this clone is one. The V call is TRBV2, the J call TRBJ1-5, with D perhaps matching TRBD1 (6 bases). The CDR3 is made up of 13 amino acids. The germline CDR1 and CDR2 sequences are SNHLY and FYNNEI. Trimming pared 3 bases from V and 5 bases from J, leaving 8 bases between. CDR3 coding DNA: TGTGCCAGCAGTGACCAGGGGCATCAGCCCCAGCATTTT. Translated, it gives CASSDQGHQPQHF.

The chain couples TRBV2 to TRBJ2-2, with no clear D. The V end was cut by 7 bases, the J end by 3 bases, with 12 bases between. Per the germline V gene, CDR1 is SNHLY and CDR2 is FYNNEI. There are 14 residues in the CDR3. The DNA of the CDR3 is TGTGCCAGCAAGCCCCTACGCGACACCGGGGAGCTGTTTTTT. Residues: CASKPLRDTGELFF. The complete variable domain, with remaining parts taken from reference TRBV2 and TRBJ2-2, reads EPEVTQTPSHQVTQMGQEVILRCVPISNHLYFYWYRQILGQKVEFLVSFYNNEISEKSEIFDDQFSVERPDGSNFTLKIRSTKLEDSAMYFCASKPLRDTGELFFGEGSRLTVL.

The chain uses TRBV4-3 and TRBJ1-1; 8 bases match TRBD1. This CDR3 is built from 14 residues. Germline assignment: CDR1 LGHNA and CDR2 YSLEER. V lost 2 bases to trimming and J lost 8 bases; unmatched junction nucleotides: 7. The CDR3 sequence is CASSQLQGGSEAFF. In DNA form, the CDR3 reads TGCGCCAGCAGCCAACTACAGGGGGGGTCCGAAGCTTTCTTT.

The CDR3 coding sequence is TGTGCCAGCAGCTTGAGGGGGCTGGTTGAGACCCAGTACTTC. It encodes CASSLRGLVETQYF. The chain couples TRBV5-5 to TRBJ2-5; 7 bases are a match to TRBD1. The CDR3 contains 14 residues. Per germline, CDR1 SGHKS and CDR2 YYEKEE (reference sequence). V shed 1 base, J shed 5 bases, and the junction held 5 bases outside the gene matches.

The V and J genes are TRBV14 and TRBJ2-1; 9 nucleotides match TRBD2. The CDR3 has 14 amino acids. The V gene end was trimmed by 0 bases and the J gene end by 9 bases; junction bases not matched to a gene: 3. CDR1 and CDR2 from the germline V gene are SGHDN and FVKESK. Here the CDR3 reads CASSQEGREGEQFF. CDR3 nucleotide sequence: TGTGCCAGCAGCCAAGAAGGGCGGGAGGGTGAGCAGTTCTTC.

The genes are TRBV30 and TRBJ1-1, with 7 bases that match TRBD1. CDR1 and CDR2 (germline): GTSNPN, SVGIG (reference sequence). Trimming took 7 bases from V and 3 from J; bases not matched to a gene: 2. This CDR3 has 11 residues. The CDR3 DNA is TGTGCCTATGACAGGGACACTGAAGCTTTCTTT. Translation: CAYDRDTEAFF.

In DNA form, the CDR3 reads TGTGCCAGCAGTTTGGGGCTTCTGGGTGGCGGGGAGCTGTTTTTT. The encoded protein is CASSLGLLGGGELFF. The V and J genes are TRBV28 and TRBJ2-2; the D gene is possibly TRBD1 (5 bases). Germline-derived CDR1 and CDR2 are MDHEN and SYDVKM. The CDR3 is made up of 15 amino acids. V was trimmed by 3 bases and J by 7 bases, leaving 15 bases between them. The full variable domain, its missing parts supplied by reference TRBV28 and TRBJ2-2, is DVKVTQSSRYLVKRTGEKVFLECVQDMDHENMFWYRQDPGLGLRLIYFSYDVKMKEKGDIPEGYSVSREKKERFSLILESASTNQTSMYLCASSLGLLGGGELFFGEGSRLTVL.

The chain uses TRBV7-6 and TRBJ1-2; a possible D gene is TRBD1 (6 bases). Looked up from germline, CDR1 is SGHVS and CDR2 is FNYEAQ. The CDR3 has 16 residues. V lost 3 bases to trimming and J lost 6 bases, with 20 bases between them. In DNA form, the CDR3 reads TGTGCCAGCAGCTTGGGCGGGGGCAGCCTAAAAAATGGCTACACCTTC. It codes for CASSLGGGSLKNGYTF.

The V and J genes are TRBV15 and TRBJ2-3; TRBD2 agrees at 7 bases. Germline-derived CDR1 and CDR2 are LNHNV and YYDKDF (reference sequence). V lost 0 bases to trimming and J lost 0 bases; unmatched junction nucleotides: 9. The CDR3 loop spans 18 amino acids. CDR3 protein: CATSRDYGLVSSTDTQYF. CDR3 coding DNA: TGTGCCACCAGCAGAGATTACGGACTAGTCTCCAGCACAGATACGCAGTATTTT.

The chain couples TRBV19 to TRBJ2-7, with D perhaps TRBD1 (5 bases). This CDR3 spans 14 amino acids. Germline loops: CDR1 LNHDA, CDR2 SQIVND (reference sequence). Between the trimmed V and J ends, which lost 5 bases and 2 bases, there was a span of 13 bases. The CDR3 loop reads CASSGHRNTYEQYF. DNA for the CDR3: TGTGCCAGTAGTGGGCACAGGAATACCTACGAGCAGTACTTC. The variable domain in full, with the rest retrieved from reference TRBV19 and TRBJ2-7, is DGGITQSPKYLFRKEGQNVTLSCEQNLNHDAMYWYRQDPGQGLRLIYYSQIVNDFQKGDIAEGYSVSREKKESFPLTVTSAQKNPTAFYLCASSGHRNTYEQYFGPGTRLTVT.

In its sample, this clone was seen a few times. The CDR3 DNA reads as TGTGCCATCAGTGAGTCGGCTAGCGGGAGTTGGGATGAGCAGTTCTTC. It encodes CAISESASGSWDEQFF. J is TRBJ2-1 and V is TRBV10-3; the match to TRBD2 covers 10 bases. Looked up from germline, CDR1 is ENHRY and CDR2 is SYGVKD. The CDR3 is 16 amino acids. The V segment lost 0 bases and the J segment 8 bases; nucleotides outside the gene matches: 7.

J is TRBJ1-1 and V is TRBV28; D unresolved. Deletions cut 2 bases from V and 1 base from J, with 8 bases between. The germline V gene has CDR1 MDHEN and CDR2 SYDVKM. The CDR3 runs to 14 residues. The CDR3 loop reads CASSLPQKNTEAFF. The CDR3 DNA is TGTGCCAGCAGTTTACCTCAGAAGAACACTGAAGCTTTCTTT.

The chain is built from TRBV5-6 and TRBJ1-2; 7 bases match TRBD1. Trimming cost V 5 bases and J 0 bases; bases outside gene matches: 4. Germline assignment: CDR1 SGHDT and CDR2 YYEEEE. The CDR3 is 14 amino acids. This chain's CDR3 is CASRRQGPNYGYTF. CDR3 DNA: TGTGCCAGCAGACGACAGGGCCCTAACTATGGCTACACCTTC.

The chain couples TRBV6-6 to TRBJ2-1; D possibly corresponds to TRBD2 (5 bases). The CDR3 extends over 15 amino acids. Trimming stripped 4 bases from V and 8 bases from J, with 18 bases between. The germline V gene has CDR1 MNHNY and CDR2 SVGAGI (reference sequence). The CDR3 here is CASSFLGAGEYEQFF. CDR3 DNA sequence: TGTGCCAGCAGTTTTCTTGGCGCGGGCGAGTATGAGCAGTTCTTC.

The chain has TRBV7-9 and TRBJ2-7, with a weak D call TRBD2 (6 bases). Germline-derived CDR1 and CDR2 are SEHNR and FQNEAQ (reference sequence). This CDR3 contains 13 residues. V dropped 8 bases and J dropped 5 bases, with 16 bases sitting between them. As DNA, the CDR3 is TGTGCCAGCGCAAATAGCGGTTCCGACGAGCAGTACTTC. Its protein is CASANSGSDEQYF.

The chain employs TRBV11-2 and TRBJ1-2; 8 bases fit TRBD1. This CDR3 contains 14 residues. Germline lookup yields CDR1 SGHAT and CDR2 FQNNGV. Unmatched junction bases numbered 9, after V lost 4 bases and J lost 8 bases. This chain's CDR3 is CASSSDRVLKGYTF. CDR3 nucleotide sequence: TGTGCCAGCAGCTCGGACAGGGTACTGAAAGGCTACACCTTC.